The 2 T cell receptor beta chains below come from one sample, sequenced in a study of T-cell reconstitution after alpha-beta-depleted transplantation in children. The authors prepared the TCRbeta library with unique molecular identifiers. MiXCR, applied by TCRdb to the PCR reads, yields one record per CDR3 protein. The sample has 440,000 or so distinct CDR3 sequences; 43% are singletons. Source: PBMCs, taken before TCRalphabeta/CD19-depleted stem cell transplant. These receptors were taken from a girl aged 2-10 years with aplastic anemia, due to receive a stem cell transplant.

The rearrangement uses TRBV27 and TRBJ2-1, with D perhaps TRBD2 (5 bases). Trimming stripped 9 bases from V and 2 bases from J, with 17 bases between. CDR3 length equals 15 residues. Germline V gene sequence: CDR1 MNHEY, CDR2 SMNVEV (reference sequence). The CDR3 region has the DNA TGTGCCAGTACGTACGGGGATCCGACCTACAATGAGCAGTTCTTC. As protein: CASTYGDPTYNEQFF.

This clonotype was counted many times. This chain joins TRBV5-1 and TRBJ1-1, with TRBD1 identical over 7 bases. Germline-derived CDR1 and CDR2 are SGHRS and YFSETQ. This CDR3 spans 14 amino acids. The ends lost 0 bases at V and 5 bases at J; junction bases unmatched: 4. CDR3 sequence: CASSLDRGGTEAFF. The DNA of the CDR3 is TGCGCCAGCAGCTTGGACAGGGGAGGAACTGAAGCTTTCTTT.